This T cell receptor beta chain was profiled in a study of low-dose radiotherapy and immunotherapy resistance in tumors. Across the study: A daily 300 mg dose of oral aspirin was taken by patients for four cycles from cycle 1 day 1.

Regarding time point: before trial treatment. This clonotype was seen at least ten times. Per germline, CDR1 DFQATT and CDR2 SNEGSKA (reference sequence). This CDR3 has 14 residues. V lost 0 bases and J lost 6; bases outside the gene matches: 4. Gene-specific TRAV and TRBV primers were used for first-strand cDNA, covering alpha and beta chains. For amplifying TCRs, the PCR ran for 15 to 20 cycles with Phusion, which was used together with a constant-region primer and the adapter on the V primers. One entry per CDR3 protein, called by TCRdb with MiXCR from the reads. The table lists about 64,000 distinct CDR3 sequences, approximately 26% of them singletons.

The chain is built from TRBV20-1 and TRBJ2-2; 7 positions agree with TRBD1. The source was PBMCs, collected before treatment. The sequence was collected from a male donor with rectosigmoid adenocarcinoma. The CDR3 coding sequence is TGCAGTGCTAGAGATGGCACAGGGGCCGGGGAGCTGTTTTTT. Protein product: CSARDGTGAGELFF.